The 24 T cell receptor beta chains below come from one sample, sequenced in a study of T-cell reconstitution after alpha-beta-depleted transplantation in children. The library targeted TCRbeta and was prepared with unique molecular identifiers. MiXCR, run by TCRdb on the PCR reads, gives a single entry per CDR3 protein. This table holds about 600,000 distinct CDR3 sequences, roughly a tenth found once. The sample in question was PBMCs from the stem cell graft donor, obtained from the stem cell graft. Receptors were obtained from a human donor who donated a stem cell graft to a child with acute myeloid leukemia.

This clonotype was recorded a few times. The J gene is TRBJ2-1, the V gene TRBV4-3; D may match TRBD1 or TRBD2 (6 bases each). Deletions cut 4 bases from V and 7 bases from J, with 29 bases between. CDR1 LGHNA and CDR2 YSLEER come from the germline V gene. The CDR3 is 19 residues long. CDR3 DNA sequence: TGCGCCAGCAGCCTATACTGGACAGTGGCAAGTTACCGGGGGAATGAGCAGTTCTTC. It translates to CASSLYWTVASYRGNEQFF.

This clonotype came up a few times. V and J are TRBV5-5 and TRBJ2-2; D tentatively reads TRBD1 or TRBD2 (6 bases each). Germline V gives CDR1 SGHKS, CDR2 YYEKEE (reference sequence). There are 15 residues in the CDR3. V shed 5 bases and J shed 1 base, with 12 bases lying between them. The chain's CDR3 is CASSGGGLNTGELFF. The CDR3 nucleotides read TGTGCCAGCAGTGGAGGGGGTTTGAACACCGGGGAGCTGTTTTTT.

This clonotype was detected only a few times. V is TRBV11-2 and J is TRBJ1-2; D is possibly TRBD1 (6 bases). Germline CDR1 is SGHAT and CDR2 is FQNNGV. The CDR3 totals 13 residues. V lost 0 bases to trimming and J lost 6 bases, with 8 bases between them. In nucleotides, the CDR3 is TGTGCCAGCAGCTTAGACAGGGGAGATGGCTACACCTTC. Encoded protein: CASSLDRGDGYTF.

This clonotype was counted ten times or more. This chain connects TRBV20-1 to TRBJ2-7; 12 bases line up with TRBD2. Trimming at V came to 2 bases and at J to 2 bases, leaving 13 bases not matched to a gene. Germline V gene lookup returns CDR1 DFQATT and CDR2 SNEGSKA (reference sequence). CDR3 length: 18 residues. The CDR3 nucleotides are TGCAGTGCTAGAAGCCTGGGTGGCCTAGCGGGGGGGGCCTACGAGCAGTACTTC. As protein: CSARSLGGLAGGAYEQYF.

This clonotype was detected ten times or more. The rearrangement uses TRBV7-2 and TRBJ2-7; TRBD2 matches 12 bases. The CDR3 contains 16 residues. J lost 3 bases, V lost 4 bases, and 7 bases had no gene match. Germline V gene lookup returns CDR1 SGHTA and CDR2 FQGNSA. The CDR3 DNA reads as TGTGCCAGCAGCTCCAGACTAGCGGGAGAGAACTACGAGCAGTACTTC. Its translation is CASSSRLAGENYEQYF.

The table lists this clonotype with a few counts. The V gene is TRBV20-1, the J gene TRBJ1-6; 8 bases are a match to TRBD1. Unmatched junction bases numbered 9, after V lost 0 bases and J lost 8 bases. CDR3 length: 16 amino acids. CDR1 and CDR2 from the germline V gene are DFQATT and SNEGSKA (reference sequence). CDR3 loop: CSARDSGTGTDSPLHF. DNA for the CDR3: TGCAGTGCTAGAGACTCCGGGACAGGCACTGATTCACCCCTCCACTTT.

This sequence joins TRBV12-3 or TRBV12-4 and TRBJ2-5; D might be TRBD2 (5 bases). The CDR3 spans 16 residues. V was trimmed by 6 bases and J by 2 bases, leaving 19 bases between them. The CDR3 is CASSAALPGVQETQYF. CDR3 DNA: TGTGCCAGCAGCGCGGCCCTCCCCGGGGTTCAAGAGACCCAGTACTTC.

CDR3 nucleotides: TGCAGTGCCGCCCGGGACACGAACTACGAGCAGTACTTC. Translated, it gives CSAARDTNYEQYF. This chain links TRBV20-1 with TRBJ2-7; tentatively, D is TRBD1 (6 bases). Per germline, CDR1 DFQATT and CDR2 SNEGSKA (reference sequence). Trimming cost V 6 bases and J 3 bases, with 15 bases left between them. The CDR3 extends over 13 amino acids.

The chain uses TRBV21-1 and TRBJ2-3; the listed D gene, TRBD2, was not tested against the DNA. TRBV21-1 is reported as a pseudogene. The CDR3 length is 17 residues. The CDR3: CASSKGASGSSTDTQYF. The CDR3 DNA sequence: TGTGCCAGCAGCAAAGGTGCTAGCGGGTCTAGCACAGATACGCAGTATTTT.

This clonotype was recorded many times. The chain links TRBV4-2 to TRBJ1-5, with unresolved D. The CDR3 runs 14 residues. CDR1 and CDR2 (germline): LGHNA, YNFKEQ. Trimming removed 0 bases at V and 1 base at J, with 4 bases between. The CDR3, as DNA: TGTGCCAGCAGCCAAGATACCAGCAATCAGCCCCAGCATTTT. Its protein product is CASSQDTSNQPQHF.

This clonotype was seen a few times. The rearrangement links TRBV25-1 to TRBJ1-2, with D unclear. In germline, CDR1 is MGHDK, CDR2 SYGVNS. This CDR3 contains 13 residues. The V end was cut by 7 bases, the J end by 4 bases, with 13 bases between. The CDR3 bases are TGTGCCAGCACCCCCTTAATTGGCTATGGCTACACCTTC. As protein: CASTPLIGYGYTF.

Ten or more counts support this clonotype. The chain carries TRBV29-1 and TRBJ2-1; no clear D. Germline V CDR1 and CDR2: SQVTM, ANQGSEA. There are 12 residues in the CDR3. Trimming pared 4 bases from V and 3 bases from J, leaving 7 bases between. The CDR3 sequence is CSVGLFYNEQFF. The DNA for the CDR3 is TGCAGCGTTGGACTTTTCTACAATGAGCAGTTCTTC.

The table lists this clonotype with many counts. This CDR3 is CSVGGGRAPSTDTQYF. For the CDR3, the DNA is TGCAGCGTTGGTGGCGGGAGGGCCCCTAGCACAGATACGCAGTATTTT. The chain uses TRBV29-1 and TRBJ2-3, with 9 positions matching TRBD2. This CDR3 has 16 amino acids. CDR1 and CDR2 (germline): SQVTM, ANQGSEA. V was clipped by 4 bases and J by 0 bases; unmatched bases: 8.

In this sample, this clonotype turned up many times. This chain connects TRBV20-1 to TRBJ2-1; 9 bases line up with TRBD2. Looked up from germline, CDR1 is DFQATT and CDR2 is SNEGSKA (reference sequence). There are 15 residues in the CDR3. Trimming at V came to 6 bases and at J to 7 bases, leaving 13 bases not matched to a gene. The CDR3 nucleotides are TGCAGTGCGAGGTCTGGCGGGAGGGCGGATAATGAGCAGTTCTTC. Its translation: CSARSGGRADNEQFF.

In this sample, this clonotype turned up many times. The J gene is TRBJ1-1, the V gene TRBV28, with TRBD1 matching over 10 bases. Germline trimming cut 9 bases from V and 11 bases from J; bases unmatched to any gene: 12. The CDR3 has 13 amino acids. The germline CDR1 and CDR2 sequences are MDHEN and SYDVKM. This CDR3 is CARPGQGEYQAFF. Here the CDR3 DNA reads TGTGCCAGACCTGGACAGGGGGAGTACCAGGCTTTCTTT.

In this sample, this clonotype turned up many times. The chain uses TRBV27 and TRBJ2-2; tentatively, D is TRBD2 (5 bases). Trimming stripped 10 bases from V and 0 bases from J, with 12 bases between. Germline values: CDR1 MNHEY, CDR2 SMNVEV (reference sequence). The CDR3 consists of 14 residues. The CDR3 sequence: CATTRTSNTGELFF. In DNA form, the CDR3 reads TGTGCCACAACCAGGACTTCGAACACCGGGGAGCTGTTTTTT.

This clonotype came up many times. The V and J genes are TRBV12-3 or TRBV12-4 and TRBJ2-1; the match to TRBD1 covers 8 bases. The J segment lost 0 bases and the V segment lost 5 bases, leaving 3 bases of the junction unmatched. The CDR3 has 15 amino acids. The CDR3 loop is CASSTTGGSYNEQFF. Here the CDR3 DNA reads TGTGCCAGCAGTACCACAGGGGGCTCCTACAATGAGCAGTTCTTC.

This clonotype showed up just a few times. The chain uses TRBV27 and TRBJ1-2; D perhaps matches TRBD1 (6 bases). CDR1 MNHEY and CDR2 SMNVEV come from the germline V gene (reference sequence). The V end was cut by 5 bases, the J end by 0 bases, with 13 bases between. The CDR3 is made up of 15 amino acids. For the CDR3, the DNA is TGTGCCAGCAGTATTTCGCGGACAGCTAACTATGGCTACACCTTC. Translation: CASSISRTANYGYTF.

This clonotype has a count of ten or more. In nucleotides, the CDR3 is TGCAGCGTTGTACAGGCGACCCGAGGCACCGGGGAGCTGTTTTTT. Translated, it gives CSVVQATRGTGELFF. This chain links TRBV29-1 with TRBJ2-2; the D gene is possibly TRBD1 (5 bases). CDR3 length equals 15 residues. CDR1 is SQVTM and CDR2 is ANQGSEA in the germline V gene. With 4 bases removed from V and 4 bases from J, the gap between germline ends came to 16 bases.

This clonotype was seen a handful of times. The chain is built from TRBV11-2 and TRBJ1-3; TRBD1 might be the D (6 bases). Trimming took 8 bases from V and 0 from J, leaving 23 bases between them. This CDR3 is 18 amino acids long. Germline V gene lookup returns CDR1 SGHAT and CDR2 FQNNGV. This CDR3 reads CASGTNRARDDSGNTIYF. CDR3 in DNA: TGTGCCAGCGGAACGAACAGGGCCAGGGACGACTCTGGAAACACCATATATTTT.

This chain joins TRBV11-1 and TRBJ2-1, with 8 positions matching TRBD2. The V segment lost 3 bases and the J segment 1 base; nucleotides outside the gene matches: 11. This CDR3 contains 18 residues. Germline V gene sequence: CDR1 SGHAT, CDR2 FQDESV (reference sequence). As DNA, the CDR3 is TGTGCCAGCAGCTTCCCCAGCGGGAGCGGGTGGTCCTACAATGAGCAGTTCTTC. It is translated as CASSFPSGSGWSYNEQFF.

Ten or more counts support this clonotype. The J gene is TRBJ2-1, the V gene TRBV12-3 or TRBV12-4; 8 nucleotides match TRBD2. The J segment lost 0 bases and the V segment lost 4 bases, leaving 8 bases of the junction unmatched. The CDR3 length is 17 residues. CDR3 nucleotides: TGTGCCAGCAGTTCCCTTAGCGGGGCCTTCTCCTACAATGAGCAGTTCTTC. It encodes CASSSLSGAFSYNEQFF.

V gene TRBV12-3 or TRBV12-4 combines with J gene TRBJ1-2, with no clear D. The V end lost 0 bases, the J end lost 5 bases, and 13 bases lay between the germline ends. CDR3 length: 15 amino acids. CDR3 sequence: CASSLAPGSDYGYTF. Written as DNA, the CDR3 is TGTGCCAGCAGTTTAGCGCCGGGATCCGATTATGGCTACACCTTC.

This clonotype occurred many times. This chain uses TRBV15 with TRBJ2-7, with TRBD2 matching over 7 bases. J gave up 6 bases and V 3 bases, and 14 bases lay outside the gene matches. The CDR3 is made up of 16 amino acids. Germline lookup yields CDR1 LNHNV and CDR2 YYDKDF (reference sequence). The DNA for the CDR3 is TGTGCCACCAGCAGGTTGGCGAGCGGGATCGGAGGCGAGCAGTACTTC. This sequence encodes CATSRLASGIGGEQYF.